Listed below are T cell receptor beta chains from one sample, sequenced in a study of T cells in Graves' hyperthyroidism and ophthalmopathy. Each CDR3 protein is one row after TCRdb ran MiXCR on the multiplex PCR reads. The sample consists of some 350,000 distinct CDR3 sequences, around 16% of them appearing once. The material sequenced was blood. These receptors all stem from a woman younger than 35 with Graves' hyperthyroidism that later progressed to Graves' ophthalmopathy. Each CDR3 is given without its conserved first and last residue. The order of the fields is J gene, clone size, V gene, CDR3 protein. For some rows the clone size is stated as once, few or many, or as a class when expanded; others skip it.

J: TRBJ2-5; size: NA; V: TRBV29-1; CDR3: SVVLAGGQETQY
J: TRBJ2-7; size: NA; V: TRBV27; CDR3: ASTGGGEQY
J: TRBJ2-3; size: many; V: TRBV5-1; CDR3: ASSLIRTATDTQY
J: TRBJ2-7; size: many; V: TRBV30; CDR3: AWPEGVTYEQY
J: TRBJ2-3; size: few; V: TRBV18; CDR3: ASSPAPRDREPDTQY
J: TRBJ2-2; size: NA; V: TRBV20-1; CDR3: GARSRQGFLFSGELF
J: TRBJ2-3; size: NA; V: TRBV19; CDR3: ASSTGTSAADTQY
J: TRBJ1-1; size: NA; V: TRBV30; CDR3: AWSVTAEAF
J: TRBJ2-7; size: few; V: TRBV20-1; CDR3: SAQRTSGSFSTYEQY
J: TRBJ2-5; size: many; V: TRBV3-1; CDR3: ASSQDRASGRGETQY
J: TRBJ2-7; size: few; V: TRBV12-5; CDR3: ASGLVLGPSGEQY
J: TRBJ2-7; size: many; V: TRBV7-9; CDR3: ASSLGGDSHEQY
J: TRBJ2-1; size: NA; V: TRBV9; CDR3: ASSVRGQGSNEQF
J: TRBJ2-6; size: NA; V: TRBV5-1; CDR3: ASSLITGEGTSGSSGANVLT